This T cell receptor beta chain was obtained from a study of blood T cells in healthy people across ages. The CDR3 contains 12 residues. With 4 bases removed from V and 12 bases from J, the gap between germline ends came to 14 bases. Germline assignment: CDR1 SGHRS and CDR2 YFSETQ. Details on this clonotype: A much larger clone is a single base away; this may be a read error.

The authors ran a second PCR of roughly 6 to 12 cycles using a sample-barcoded 5' primer and a J-beta primer mix. Each CDR3 protein is one row after TCRdb ran MiXCR on the 5' RACE reads. The table shows 850,000 to 950,000 distinct CDR3 sequences, with under 35% occurring only once. In terms of origin and age, donors were healthy Caucasian individuals from Russia aged about 6 to 90. The chain carries TRBV5-1 and TRBJ2-1, with D possibly matching TRBD2 (6 bases). This receptor was identified in a woman older than 75 in good health. The material sequenced was blood. CDR3 in amino acids: CASSLSRDLQFF. CDR3 sequence (DNA): TGCGCCAGCAGCCTAAGCCGGGACTTGCAGTTCTTC. Drawing the rest from reference TRBV5-1 and TRBJ2-1, the complete variable domain is KAGVTQTPRYLIKTRGQQVTLSCSPISGHRSVSWYQQTPGQGLQFLFEYFSETQRNKGNFPGRFSGRQFSNSRSEMNVSTLELGDSALYLCASSLSRDLQFFGPGTRLTVL.